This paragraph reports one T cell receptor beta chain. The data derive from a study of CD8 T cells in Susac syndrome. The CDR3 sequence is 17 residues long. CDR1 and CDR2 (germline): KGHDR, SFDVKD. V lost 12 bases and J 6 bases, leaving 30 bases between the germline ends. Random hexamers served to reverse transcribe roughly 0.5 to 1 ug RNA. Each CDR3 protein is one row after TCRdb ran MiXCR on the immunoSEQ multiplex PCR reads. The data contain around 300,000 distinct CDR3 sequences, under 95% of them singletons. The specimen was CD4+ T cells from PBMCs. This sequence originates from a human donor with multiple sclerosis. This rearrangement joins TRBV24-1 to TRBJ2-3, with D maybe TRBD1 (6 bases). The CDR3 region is CAPTARYRVWGLDTQYF. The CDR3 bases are TGTGCCCCAACAGCCCGCTACAGGGTGTGGGGTCTGGATACGCAGTATTTT.